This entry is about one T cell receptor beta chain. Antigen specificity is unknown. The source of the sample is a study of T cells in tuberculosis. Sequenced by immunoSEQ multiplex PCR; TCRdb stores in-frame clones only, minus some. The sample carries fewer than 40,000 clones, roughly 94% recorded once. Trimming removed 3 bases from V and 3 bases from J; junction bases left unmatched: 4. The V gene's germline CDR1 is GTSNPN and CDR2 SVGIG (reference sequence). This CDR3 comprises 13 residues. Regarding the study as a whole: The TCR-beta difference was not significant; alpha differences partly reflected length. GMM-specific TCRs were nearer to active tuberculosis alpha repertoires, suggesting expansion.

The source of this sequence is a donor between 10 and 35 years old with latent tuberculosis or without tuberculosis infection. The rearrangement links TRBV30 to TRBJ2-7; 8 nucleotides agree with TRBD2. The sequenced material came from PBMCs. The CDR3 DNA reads TGTGCCTGGAGACGAGCGGGAGTCTACGAGCAGTACTTC. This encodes CAWRRAGVYEQYF.